The 25 T cell receptor beta chains below were found in one sample sequenced in a study of shared clonotypes between healthy human individuals. Assay used: immunoSEQ multiplex PCR; TCRdb lists only in-frame clones, some missing. The sample records approximately 530,000 clones, 90% to 97% being singletons. Sequencing was done on a sample of naive CD4+ T cells sorted from blood. The subset here: CD45RA+ positively selected. The source of these receptors is a woman aged 25 to 45 in good health.

This clone was seen a few times. This chain uses TRBV5-4 with TRBJ1-5; TRBD1 is a possible D gene (6 bases). The V and J ends lost 4 bases and 6 bases respectively, with 11 bases between them. The germline gives CDR1 SGHNT, CDR2 YYREEE (reference sequence). The CDR3 length is 13 residues. This CDR3 reads CASSPGDGQPQHF. CDR3 bases: TGTGCCAGCAGCCCAGGGGATGGTCAGCCCCAGCATTTT.

In DNA form, the CDR3 reads TGTGCCAGCAGCGTGGGGGACCGACTTTCGAACTCTGGAAACACCATATATTTT. Protein sequence: CASSVGDRLSNSGNTIYF. The chain couples TRBV9 to TRBJ1-3; possibly TRBD1 for D (5 bases). V lost 2 bases and J 0 bases, leaving 18 bases between the germline ends. Germline V gene sequence: CDR1 SGDLS, CDR2 YYNGEE. This CDR3 has 18 amino acids.

V usage is TRBV19 and J usage is TRBJ1-1; D is unclear. The CDR3 sequence is 14 residues long. The V and J ends lost 5 bases and 4 bases respectively, with 14 bases between them. The germline gives CDR1 LNHDA, CDR2 SQIVND (reference sequence). The CDR3 DNA reads TGTGCCAGTAGTTCCGAGGAGGGAGTCACTGAAGCTTTCTTT. It codes for CASSSEEGVTEAFF. Together with reference TRBV19 and TRBJ1-1, the CDR3 gives the full variable domain: DGGITQSPKYLFRKEGQNVTLSCEQNLNHDAMYWYRQDPGQGLRLIYYSQIVNDFQKGDIAEGYSVSREKKESFPLTVTSAQKNPTAFYLCASSSEEGVTEAFFGQGTRLTVV.

This chain connects TRBV28 to TRBJ2-7; 10 positions match TRBD1. The CDR3 length is 17 residues. Germline assignment: CDR1 MDHEN and CDR2 SYDVKM. Germline trimming cut 2 bases from V and 2 bases from J; bases unmatched to any gene: 9. DNA for the CDR3: TGTGCCAGCAGTTTAATGGTTGCGGGACAGGGGACCTACGAGCAGTACTTC. Translated, it gives CASSLMVAGQGTYEQYF.

The chain recombines TRBV5-1 with TRBJ2-1; D gene uncertain. CDR1 and CDR2 (germline): SGHRS, YFSETQ. Trimming took off 1 base at V and 6 bases at J, with 8 bases between the two ends. The CDR3 spans 13 residues. CDR3 sequence (DNA): TGCGCCAGCAGCTTGAACGGTGGCAATGAGCAGTTCTTC. Translation gives CASSLNGGNEQFF.

The V gene is TRBV29-1, the J gene TRBJ1-4, with 8 bases identical to TRBD1. CDR1 and CDR2 (germline): SQVTM, ANQGSEA. The trim removed 4 bases at V and 5 bases at J, leaving 0 bases unmatched. The length of the CDR3 is 12 residues. The CDR3, as DNA: TGCAGCGTTGGGACAGGGAATGAAAAACTGTTTTTT. It specifies CSVGTGNEKLFF.

This rearrangement joins TRBV5-1 to TRBJ1-5; maybe TRBD1 (5 bases). The CDR3 is 14 residues long. V was pared by 1 base and J by 4 bases, with 9 bases between. Germline CDR1 and CDR2: SGHRS and YFSETQ. The CDR3 is CASSLLGGNQPQHF. The CDR3 region has the DNA TGCGCCAGCAGCTTGTTGGGGGGGAATCAGCCCCAGCATTTT.

This chain uses TRBV27 with TRBJ1-1; D is ambiguous. CDR1 and CDR2 (germline): MNHEY, SMNVEV (reference sequence). The CDR3 has 13 residues. The V end was cut by 6 bases, the J end by 1 base, with 9 bases between. CDR3 in amino acids: CASSAQENTEAFF. Here the CDR3 DNA reads TGTGCCAGCAGCGCCCAGGAGAACACTGAAGCTTTCTTT.

This clone was picked up one time. CDR3 DNA sequence: TGTGCCAGCAGCTACGTAAGCTCCTACAATGAGCAGTTCTTC. Translating gives CASSYVSSYNEQFF. The gene calls are TRBV5-6 and TRBJ2-1; no firm D call. The germline V and J ends were trimmed by 3 bases and 0 bases, with 7 bases remaining between them. This CDR3 has 14 residues. Germline V gene sequence: CDR1 SGHDT, CDR2 YYEEEE.

This chain links TRBV11-2 with TRBJ1-2; D possibly corresponds to TRBD1 (5 bases). The CDR3 runs 15 residues. Trimming pared 5 bases from V and 4 bases from J, leaving 17 bases between. Germline V lookup: CDR1 SGHAT, CDR2 FQNNGV. CDR3 DNA sequence: TGTGCCAGCAGCCAAGGTGTGGGTGGGGGCTATGGCTACACCTTC. Translated: CASSQGVGGGYGYTF.

This rearrangement joins TRBV28 to TRBJ1-2; no reliable D call. The V gene lost 6 bases and the J gene lost 14 bases, with 22 bases spanning the gap. The CDR3 is made up of 13 amino acids. Germline V gene lookup returns CDR1 MDHEN and CDR2 SYDVKM. CDR3: CASSPGLFLFKTF. The CDR3 DNA sequence: TGTGCCAGCAGCCCCGGACTATTCTTGTTTAAAACCTTC.

This chain links TRBV14 with TRBJ2-1; D may correspond to TRBD1 or TRBD2 (5 bases each). The CDR3 runs 18 residues. The V end was cut by 5 bases, the J end by 7 bases, with 27 bases between. CDR1 and CDR2 from the germline V gene are SGHDN and FVKESK. The CDR3 bases are TGTGCCAGCAGCTTCCCCATCCGGGACCTAATTTCGTGGAATGAGCAGTTCTTC. As protein: CASSFPIRDLISWNEQFF.

The chain recombines TRBV4-1 with TRBJ2-7; D possibly corresponds to TRBD2 (5 bases). The CDR3 sequence is 13 residues long. The germline V and J ends were trimmed by 0 bases and 6 bases, with 9 bases remaining between them. From germline, CDR1 is MGHRA and CDR2 YSYEKL. The CDR3 DNA is TGCGCCAGCAGCCAAGATCTACTAGGCGAGCAGTACTTC. It translates to CASSQDLLGEQYF.

The chain has TRBV28 and TRBJ2-7, with D possibly being TRBD2 (5 bases). The germline V and J ends were trimmed by 4 bases and 2 bases, with 12 bases remaining between them. Germline V CDR1 and CDR2: MDHEN, SYDVKM. This CDR3 comprises 14 residues. The CDR3 here is CASSWVSGTYEQYF. For the CDR3, the DNA is TGTGCCAGCAGTTGGGTCTCGGGAACCTACGAGCAGTACTTC. Full variable domain (outside the CDR3, taken from reference TRBV28 and TRBJ2-7): DVKVTQSSRYLVKRTGEKVFLECVQDMDHENMFWYRQDPGLGLRLIYFSYDVKMKEKGDIPEGYSVSREKKERFSLILESASTNQTSMYLCASSWVSGTYEQYFGPGTRLTVT.

The chain recombines TRBV9 with TRBJ2-3, with 9 nucleotides matching TRBD2. J lost 2 bases, V lost 0 bases, and 4 bases had no gene match. The length of the CDR3 is 16 residues. Germline CDR1 is SGDLS and CDR2 is YYNGEE. The CDR3 protein is CASSVGASGDTDTQYF. The CDR3 nucleotides read TGTGCCAGCAGCGTAGGGGCTAGCGGGGACACAGATACGCAGTATTTT.

The V call is TRBV9, the J call TRBJ2-3; a possible D gene is TRBD2 (6 bases). The length of the CDR3 is 15 residues. The germline V gene has CDR1 SGDLS and CDR2 YYNGEE. Trimming took off 0 bases at V and 3 bases at J, with 11 bases between the two ends. This CDR3 is CASSVVASVTDTQYF. CDR3 nucleotides: TGTGCCAGCAGCGTAGTTGCTAGCGTGACAGATACGCAGTATTTT.

J is TRBJ1-3 and V is TRBV10-1; unclear D gene. Trimming took off 7 bases at V and 0 bases at J, with 22 bases between the two ends. CDR1 and CDR2 from the germline V gene are WNHNN and SYGVQD (reference sequence). There are 18 residues in the CDR3. The CDR3: CASKPRSTRWSSGNTIYF. CDR3 DNA: TGCGCCAGCAAGCCCAGATCCACTCGTTGGAGCTCTGGAAACACCATATATTTT.

This chain connects TRBV9 to TRBJ2-1; D gene ambiguous. The V gene lost 2 bases and the J gene lost 4 bases, with 16 bases spanning the gap. Germline V CDR1 and CDR2: SGDLS, YYNGEE. This CDR3 region has 16 residues. CDR3: CASSVQTELRYNEQFF. Written as DNA, the CDR3 is TGTGCCAGCAGCGTTCAGACTGAACTAAGGTACAATGAGCAGTTCTTC. Full variable domain (missing parts from reference TRBV9 and TRBJ2-1): DSGVTQTPKHLITATGQRVTLRCSPRSGDLSVYWYQQSLDQGLQFLIQYYNGEERAKGNILERFSAQQFPDLHSELNLSSLELGDSALYFCASSVQTELRYNEQFFGPGTRLTVL.

DNA of the CDR3: TGTGCCAGCTCACCTTTACAGAGCACAGATACGCAGTATTTT. Its protein is CASSPLQSTDTQYF. The chain is built from TRBV18 and TRBJ2-3; D is ambiguous. This CDR3 is 14 amino acids long. Trimming took 3 bases from V and 0 from J, leaving 7 bases between them. The V gene's germline CDR1 is KGHSH and CDR2 LQKENI.

V is TRBV6-4 and J is TRBJ2-1, with 9 nucleotides matching TRBD2. Germline CDR1 reads MRHNA; CDR2 reads SNTAGT. Unmatched junction bases numbered 22, after V lost 6 bases and J lost 4 bases. This CDR3 spans 20 amino acids. DNA of the CDR3: TGTGCCAGCAGGCGAAATCGACTAGCGGAGAAACCACGTCTTTACAATGAGCAGTTCTTC. Residues: CASRRNRLAEKPRLYNEQFF.

This chain joins TRBV2 and TRBJ2-7; 8 bases align to TRBD1. The CDR3 totals 15 residues. The germline V gene has CDR1 SNHLY and CDR2 FYNNEI. Germline trimming cut 5 bases from V and 6 bases from J; bases unmatched to any gene: 12. The DNA for the CDR3 is TGTGCCAGCAGTCTAATACAGGGGGAACGCGGCGAGCAGTACTTC. The encoded protein is CASSLIQGERGEQYF.

J is TRBJ1-2 and V is TRBV5-1; 10 bases are a match to TRBD1. The CDR3 sequence is 17 residues long. The V and J ends lost 2 bases and 4 bases, in that order; junction bases with no gene match: 11. CDR1 SGHRS and CDR2 YFSETQ come from the germline V gene. The CDR3 region has the DNA TGCGCCAGCAGCTTCGTTTTCGGGACAGGGGAAATCTATGGCTACACCTTC. This translates into CASSFVFGTGEIYGYTF.

In its sample, this clone was seen once. This sequence joins TRBV4-2 and TRBJ1-1; D gene unclear. V lost 1 base and J lost 2, with 8 bases in between. CDR1 and CDR2 from the germline V gene are LGHNA and YNFKEQ. This CDR3 is built from 14 residues. This chain's CDR3 is CASSQAYRNTEAFF. The DNA of the CDR3 is TGTGCCAGCAGCCAAGCATACAGAAACACTGAAGCTTTCTTT.

The rearrangement joins TRBV5-1 to TRBJ2-2, with 8 bases that match TRBD2. Per the germline V gene, CDR1 is SGHRS and CDR2 is YFSETQ. The J segment lost 6 bases and the V segment lost 4 bases, leaving 11 bases of the junction unmatched. The CDR3 runs to 16 residues. CDR3 nucleotides: TGCGCCAGCAGCGTCAGTCCCGGGAGGGCCGCCGGGGAGCTGTTTTTT. This sequence encodes CASSVSPGRAAGELFF.

For this clone: The junction differs from germline at one of its ends, possibly a read error. The gene calls are TRBV19 and TRBJ1-4; D may be TRBD1 (5 bases). Germline V gene sequence: CDR1 LNHDA, CDR2 SQIVND (reference sequence). The CDR3 is 14 residues long. DNA for the CDR3: TGTGCCAGTACGGCGGGACTGCTTTACGTAAAACCGTTTTTT. This sequence encodes CASTAGLLYVKPFF.